The source of this TCR beta chain is a study of blood T cells in healthy people across ages. Per germline, CDR1 MNHEY and CDR2 SMNVEV (reference sequence). This CDR3 comprises 15 residues. Unmatched junction bases numbered 7, after V lost 3 bases and J lost 4 bases. Donors were systemically healthy Caucasian individuals from Russia aged about 6 to 95 years. Primers used in a second PCR of roughly 7 to 11 cycles were a sample-barcoded 5' primer and a J-beta primer mix. The template-switch adaptor was a 5' adaptor with 12 random nucleotides. It tagged each cDNA molecule. Each CDR3 protein is one row after TCRdb ran MiXCR on the 5' RACE reads. This sample has approximately 1.5 million distinct CDR3 sequences, with 35% to 45% found just once. In regard to this clonotype: The target antigen is unknown.

Notes on the study in general: A roughly linear fall in TCR beta diversity per million T cells was seen with increasing age. Possibly confounding the expanded clonotype changes was the fact that donor CMV status was unknown.

The sample was blood. The rearrangement joins TRBV27 to TRBJ2-3; 7 nucleotides line up with TRBD2. The TCR was taken from a woman between 18 and 29 years old in good health. Here the CDR3 DNA reads TGTGCCAGCAGTTTCCGCGGGAGCGGATCAGATACGCAGTATTTT. It codes for CASSFRGSGSDTQYF.